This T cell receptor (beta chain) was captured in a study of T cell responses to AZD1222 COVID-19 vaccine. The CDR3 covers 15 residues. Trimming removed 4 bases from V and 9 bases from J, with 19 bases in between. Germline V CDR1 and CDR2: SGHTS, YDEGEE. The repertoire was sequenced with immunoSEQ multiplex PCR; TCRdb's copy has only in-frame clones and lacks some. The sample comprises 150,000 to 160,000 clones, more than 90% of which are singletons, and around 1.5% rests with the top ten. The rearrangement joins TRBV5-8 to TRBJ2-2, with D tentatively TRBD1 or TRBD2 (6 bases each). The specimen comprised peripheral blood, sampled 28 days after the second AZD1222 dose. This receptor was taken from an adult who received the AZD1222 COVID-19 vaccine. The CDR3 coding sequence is TGTGCCAGCAGCGGAGGGGGTCTCAAATTAAGGGAGCTGTTTTTT. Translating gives CASSGGGLKLRELFF.